The entry below gives a single T cell receptor beta chain sequence along with its context. What antigen it recognizes has not been identified. No base-level quality is on record; no much larger clone is a single base apart. The sample is drawn from a study of blood T cells in healthy people across ages (dated by TCRdb to 2015 to 2017). In the study overall: In model experiments, template switching captured about one uniquely barcoded TCR beta cDNA molecule for every two T cells. To track age-related changes in TCR beta repertoire diversity, the study relied on deep sequencing normalized with unique cDNA molecular identifiers. Donors were grouped into four age groups: young (average 16 years), middle-aged (over 35), aged (over 55) and long-lived (approximately 82). To avoid experimental bias, donors of different ages were randomly spread across the sequencing lanes. For two donors (one aged 18 to 29 and one aged 80 or older), the study analyzed two additional independent replicas of 1 million unique cDNA reads from the same blood draw. Summary of the overall study and its limitations: Observed TCR beta diversity per million T cells fell roughly linearly with age, and a significant reduction was already apparent by age around 44. Bulk unsorted PBMC profiling prevented conclusive comparison of naive and antigen-experienced compartments. The CMV infection status of donors was not known, potentially confounding age-related changes in expanded clonotypes. Estimates of total diversity based on one million sequenced T cells were considered lower bounds and underestimates. The long-lived group showed more naive CD4+ T cells, fewer expanded clones and increased TCR diversity than the aged group, suggesting age selection. There was a strong correlation between observed TCR beta diversity and the percentage of naive T cells measured by flow cytometry.

The donors were under 40 Caucasian individuals from Russia, aged 6 to 90 years, who were systemically healthy. About 9.6 milliliters of peripheral blood were collected from each donor into EDTA-treated Vacutainer tubes. Ficoll-Paque density-gradient centrifugation was used to isolate PBMCs, with at least 6 million per sample. Trizol reagent was used to extract total RNA from the PBMCs, yielding at least 6 micrograms per sample. The percentages of naive CD45RAhigh/CD27high T cells were determined by flow cytometry on a PBMC aliquot from every donor. In the germline V gene, CDR1 corresponds to LGHNA and CDR2 to YNFKEQ. V ends up 0 bases short and J 5 bases short, with an unmatched junction base count of 7. From its cysteine to its phenylalanine, the CDR3 spans 17 amino acids. Only CDR3 DNA remains: 51 bases, in frame from the first base. The method behind the library was 5' RACE. For sequencing, an Illumina HiSeq 2500 was employed. A second PCR of roughly 7 to 12 cycles was performed with a sample-barcoded 5' primer and a J-beta primer mix. A template-switch 5' adaptor carrying 12 random nucleotides introduced a unique molecular identifier onto each TCR beta cDNA molecule. At least 2.5 million CDR3-containing paired-end reads were obtained from each sample. First-strand cDNA synthesis was performed from all RNA using the Mint cDNA synthesis kit, with priming by a TRBC-specific oligonucleotide. Following uracil-DNA glycosylase treatment, a first 18-cycle PCR with universal primers M1SS and BC2_uni_R was performed on all cDNA. As for the original processing: Normalization of each sample was performed by random selection of 1 million high-quality reads, each carrying a distinct molecular identifier. Reads with shared molecular identifiers were discarded instead of being binned into consensus sequences. MiTCR, with a Q25 quality threshold and the strictest error-elimination algorithm, was used for CDR3 identification, clonotype clustering and error correction. A nonparametric unseen species model with Euler transformation was used to estimate a lower bound on total TCR beta diversity. TCRdb itself trimmed the public reads at Q25 with fastp, ran MiXCR and retained productive beta chains. All rows with the same CDR3 protein become a single entry with the most common DNA and genes. The V and J calls were not made by the authors but by TCRdb's processing. This sample gives 790,000 or so distinct CDR3 sequences in total; 35% to 50% of them show up just once. 15% to 20% of the sample goes to the ten largest clones.

Sequenced sample: blood. Recombination connected TRBV4-2 to TRBJ2-5; 12 central nucleotides agree with TRBD2. The source is a man at least 80 years old in good health. The DNA sequence reads TGTGCCAGCAGCCAAGAGCTAGCGGGAGGGCCAGGGGAGACCCAGTACTTC. The encoded protein is CASSQELAGGPGETQYF.